This TCR beta chain stems from a study of cytomegalovirus exposure and HLA in healthy donors. Primers for the PCR totalled 60 Vbeta and 13 Jbeta. This table comes from immunoSEQ multiplex PCR, and its TCRdb copy is limited to in-frame clones, with some not included. The sample records some 200,000 clones, over 75% being singletons. The CDR3 covers 14 residues. Germline lookup yields CDR1 MGHDK and CDR2 SYGVNS. V was trimmed by 1 base and J by 10 bases, leaving 16 bases between them. The J gene is TRBJ1-2, the V gene TRBV25-1, with D uncertain. Sequencing used PBMCs. This TCR derives from a young woman in good health and CMV-seronegative. CDR3 sequence (DNA): TGTGCCAGCAGTGAATCCCGTAGCTCCGAGCCCTACACCTTC. Translated, it gives CASSESRSSEPYTF.